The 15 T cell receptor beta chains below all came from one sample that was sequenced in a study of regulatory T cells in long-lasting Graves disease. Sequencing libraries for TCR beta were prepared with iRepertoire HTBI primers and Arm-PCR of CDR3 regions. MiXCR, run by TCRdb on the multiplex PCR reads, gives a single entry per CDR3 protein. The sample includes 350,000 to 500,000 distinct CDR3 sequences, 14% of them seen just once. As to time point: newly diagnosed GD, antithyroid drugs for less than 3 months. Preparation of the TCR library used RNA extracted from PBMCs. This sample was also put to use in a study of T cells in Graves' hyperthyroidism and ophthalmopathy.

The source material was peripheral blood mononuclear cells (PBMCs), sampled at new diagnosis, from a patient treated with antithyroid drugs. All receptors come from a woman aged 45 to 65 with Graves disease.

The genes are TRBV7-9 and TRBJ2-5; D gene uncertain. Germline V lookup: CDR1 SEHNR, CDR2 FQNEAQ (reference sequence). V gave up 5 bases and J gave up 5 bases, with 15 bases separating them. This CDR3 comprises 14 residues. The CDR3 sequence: CASSPLEIWETQYF. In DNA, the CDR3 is TGTGCCAGCAGCCCCCTGGAGATTTGGGAGACCCAGTACTTC. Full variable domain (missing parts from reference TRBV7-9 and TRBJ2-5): DTGVSQNPRHKITKRGQNVTFRCDPISEHNRLYWYRQTLGQGPEFLTYFQNEAQLEKSRLLSDRFSAERPKGSFSTLEIQRTEQGDSAMYLCASSPLEIWETQYFGPGTRLLVL.

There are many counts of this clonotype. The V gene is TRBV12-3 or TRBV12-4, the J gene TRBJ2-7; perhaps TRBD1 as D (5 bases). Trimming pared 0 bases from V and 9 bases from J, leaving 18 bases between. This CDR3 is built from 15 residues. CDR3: CASSLAVGQGIRQYF. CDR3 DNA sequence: TGTGCCAGCAGTTTAGCCGTGGGTCAGGGCATTCGGCAGTACTTC.

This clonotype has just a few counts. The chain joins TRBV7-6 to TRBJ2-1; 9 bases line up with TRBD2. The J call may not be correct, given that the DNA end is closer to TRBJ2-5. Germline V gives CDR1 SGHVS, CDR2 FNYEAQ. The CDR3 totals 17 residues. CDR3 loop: CASSLAWGLAHRETQYF. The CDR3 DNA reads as TGTGCCAGCAGCTTAGCGTGGGGACTAGCCCACCGGGAGACCCAGTACTTC.

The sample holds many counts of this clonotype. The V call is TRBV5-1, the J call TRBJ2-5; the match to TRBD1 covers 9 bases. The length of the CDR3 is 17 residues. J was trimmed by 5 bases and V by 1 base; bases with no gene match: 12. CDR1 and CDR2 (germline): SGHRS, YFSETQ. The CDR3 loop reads CASSLNPGQGGGETQYF. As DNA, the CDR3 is TGCGCCAGCAGCTTGAATCCGGGACAGGGAGGAGGGGAGACCCAGTACTTC.

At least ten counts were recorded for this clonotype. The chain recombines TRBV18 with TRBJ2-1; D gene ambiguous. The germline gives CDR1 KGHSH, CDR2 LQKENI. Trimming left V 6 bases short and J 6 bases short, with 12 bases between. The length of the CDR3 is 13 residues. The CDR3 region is CASSLDRLNEQFF. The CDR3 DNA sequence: TGTGCCAGCTCGTTGGACCGCCTCAATGAGCAGTTCTTC.

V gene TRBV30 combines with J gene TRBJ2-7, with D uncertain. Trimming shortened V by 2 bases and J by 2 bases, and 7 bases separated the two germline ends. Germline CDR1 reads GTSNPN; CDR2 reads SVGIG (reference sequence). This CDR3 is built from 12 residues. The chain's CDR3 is CAWSTPPYEQYF. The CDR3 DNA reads TGTGCCTGGAGTACTCCTCCCTACGAGCAGTACTTC.

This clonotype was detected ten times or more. DNA of the CDR3: TGTGCCAGCGGTGGCGGACCCGGGAGGGGTGAGCAGTTCTTC. This encodes CASGGGPGRGEQFF. This chain connects TRBV28 to TRBJ2-1, with 8 positions matching TRBD2. Germline V CDR1 and CDR2: MDHEN, SYDVKM. Trimming at V came to 8 bases and at J to 9 bases, leaving 12 bases not matched to a gene. This CDR3 comprises 14 residues.

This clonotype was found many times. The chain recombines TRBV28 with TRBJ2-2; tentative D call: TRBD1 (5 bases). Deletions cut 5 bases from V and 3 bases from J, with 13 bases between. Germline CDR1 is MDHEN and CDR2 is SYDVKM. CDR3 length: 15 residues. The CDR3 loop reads CASSQGVGYTGELFF. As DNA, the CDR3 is TGTGCCAGCAGTCAAGGGGTTGGGTACACCGGGGAGCTGTTTTTT.

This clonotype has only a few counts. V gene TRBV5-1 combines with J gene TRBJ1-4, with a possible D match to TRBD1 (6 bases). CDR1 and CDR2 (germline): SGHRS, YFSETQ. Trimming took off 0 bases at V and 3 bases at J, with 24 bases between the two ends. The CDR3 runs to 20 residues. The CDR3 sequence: CASSLALLTGTPSPNEKLFF. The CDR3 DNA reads TGCGCCAGCAGCTTGGCGCTCCTAACCGGGACACCTTCCCCTAATGAAAAACTGTTTTTT. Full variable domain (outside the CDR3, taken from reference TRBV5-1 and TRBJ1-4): KAGVTQTPRYLIKTRGQQVTLSCSPISGHRSVSWYQQTPGQGLQFLFEYFSETQRNKGNFPGRFSGRQFSNSRSEMNVSTLELGDSALYLCASSLALLTGTPSPNEKLFFGSGTQLSVL.

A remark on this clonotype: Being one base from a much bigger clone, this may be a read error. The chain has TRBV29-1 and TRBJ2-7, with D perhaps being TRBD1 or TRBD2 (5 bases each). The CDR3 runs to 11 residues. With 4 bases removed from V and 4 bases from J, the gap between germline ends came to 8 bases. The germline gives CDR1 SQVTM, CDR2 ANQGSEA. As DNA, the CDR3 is TGCAGCGTTGTGGGGGAGTACGAGCAGTACTTC. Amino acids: CSVVGEYEQYF.

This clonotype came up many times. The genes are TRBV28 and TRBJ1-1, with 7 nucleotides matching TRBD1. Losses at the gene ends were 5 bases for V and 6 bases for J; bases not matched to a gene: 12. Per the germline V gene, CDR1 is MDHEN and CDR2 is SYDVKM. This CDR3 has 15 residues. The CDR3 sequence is CASSPGQLDSSEAFF. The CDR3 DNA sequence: TGTGCCAGCAGTCCGGGACAGTTGGACAGCTCTGAAGCTTTCTTT. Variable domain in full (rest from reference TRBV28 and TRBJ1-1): DVKVTQSSRYLVKRTGEKVFLECVQDMDHENMFWYRQDPGLGLRLIYFSYDVKMKEKGDIPEGYSVSREKKERFSLILESASTNQTSMYLCASSPGQLDSSEAFFGQGTRLTVV.

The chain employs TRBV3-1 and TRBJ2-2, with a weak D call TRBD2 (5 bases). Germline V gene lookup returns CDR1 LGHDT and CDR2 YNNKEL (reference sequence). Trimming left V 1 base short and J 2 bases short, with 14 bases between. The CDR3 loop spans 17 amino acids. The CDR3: CASSQVPLTGNTGELFF. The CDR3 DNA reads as TGTGCCAGCAGCCAAGTCCCCCTGACGGGAAACACCGGGGAGCTGTTTTTT.

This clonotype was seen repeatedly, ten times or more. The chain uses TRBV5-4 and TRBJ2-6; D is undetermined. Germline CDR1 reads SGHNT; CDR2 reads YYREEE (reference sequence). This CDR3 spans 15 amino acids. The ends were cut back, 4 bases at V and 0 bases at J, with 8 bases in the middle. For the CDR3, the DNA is TGTGCCAGCAGCACAGCGAACTCTGGGGCCAACGTCCTGACTTTC. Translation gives CASSTANSGANVLTF. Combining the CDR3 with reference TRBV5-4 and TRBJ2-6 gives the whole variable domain ETGVTQSPTHLIKTRGQQVTLRCSSQSGHNTVSWYQQALGQGPQFIFQYYREEENGRGNFPPRFSGLQFPNYSSELNVNALELDDSALYLCASSTANSGANVLTFGAGSRLTVL.

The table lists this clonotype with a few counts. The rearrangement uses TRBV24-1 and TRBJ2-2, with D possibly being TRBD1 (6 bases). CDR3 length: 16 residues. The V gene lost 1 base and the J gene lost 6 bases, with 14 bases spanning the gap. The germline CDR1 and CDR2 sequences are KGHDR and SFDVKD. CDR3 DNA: TGTGCCACCAGTGATTTCCCAGGGGTTCGAGCCGGGGAGCTGTTTTTT. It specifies CATSDFPGVRAGELFF.

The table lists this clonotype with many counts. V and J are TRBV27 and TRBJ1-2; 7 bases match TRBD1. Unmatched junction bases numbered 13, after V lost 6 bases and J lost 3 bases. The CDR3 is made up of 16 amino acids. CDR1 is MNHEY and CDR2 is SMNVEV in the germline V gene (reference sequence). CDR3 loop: CASRPWGGGAYYGYTF. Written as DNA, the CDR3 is TGTGCCAGCAGACCGTGGGGAGGGGGCGCTTACTATGGCTACACCTTC.